This T cell receptor (beta chain) emerged from a study of blood T cell repertoires in COVID-19. In the study overall: Material from acute and convalescent COVID-19 was sourced from the United States, Italy and Spain. The analysed material was cDNA or gDNA that came from T cells, B-cell-depleted T cells, or PBMCs.

Produced via immunoSEQ multiplex PCR; TCRdb's table is partial and in-frame only. This table has about 150,000 clones, 88% appearing once. This CDR3 spans 15 amino acids. The germline CDR1 and CDR2 sequences are MDHEN and SYDVKM. V was trimmed by 3 bases and J by 11 bases, leaving 19 bases between them. The receptor comes from a human donor in a cohort sampled during active COVID-19. V and J are TRBV28 and TRBJ1-4; D ambiguous. What was sequenced was peripheral blood. This chain's CDR3 is CASSFYSAEGVKLFF. Written as DNA, the CDR3 is TGTGCCAGCAGTTTTTATAGTGCCGAAGGAGTGAAACTGTTTTTT.